Listed here is a single T cell receptor beta chain. The data derive from a study of human T cells and chemical hapten exposure. Overall study context: Epicutaneous patch tests delivered 0.01% DPC to the upper back, with evaluation at 6 days.

This CDR3 comprises 12 residues. Trimming took 4 bases from V and 2 from J, leaving 8 bases between them. The germline V gene encodes CDR1 SQVTM and CDR2 ANQGSEA. This sample's time point: patch test 2, 6 weeks after DPC sensitization. Stated treatment: therapeutic diphenylcyclopropenone sensitization with weekly scalp DPC. TCRdb reprocessed the RACE reads via MiXCR and lists one record per CDR3 protein. The sample has tens of thousands of distinct CDR3 sequences, approximately 9% seen once. This clonotype originated in a man aged 25-45 years with alopecia areata. Some clones in this sample may be carry-over from other donors' samples. The sample was whole blood, taken in connection with sensitization to the hapten diphenylcyclopropenone (DPC). V and J are TRBV29-1 and TRBJ2-5; D gene ambiguous. The CDR3 nucleotides are TGCAGCGTTGGGCTTTCTCAAGAGACCCAGTACTTC. Translation gives CSVGLSQETQYF.